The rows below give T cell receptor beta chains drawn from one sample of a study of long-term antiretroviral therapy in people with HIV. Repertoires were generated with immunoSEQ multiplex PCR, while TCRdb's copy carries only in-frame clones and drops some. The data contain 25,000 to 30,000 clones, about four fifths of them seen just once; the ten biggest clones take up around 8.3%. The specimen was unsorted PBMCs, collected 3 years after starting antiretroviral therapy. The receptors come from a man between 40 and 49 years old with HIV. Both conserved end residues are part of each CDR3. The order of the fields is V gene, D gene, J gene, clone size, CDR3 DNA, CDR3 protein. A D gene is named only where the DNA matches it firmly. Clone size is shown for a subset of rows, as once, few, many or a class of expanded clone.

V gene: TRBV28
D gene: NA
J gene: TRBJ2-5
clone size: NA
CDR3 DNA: TGTGCCAGCAGTTCGAGTGGGCGGGAGACCCAGTACTTC
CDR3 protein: CASSSSGRETQYF

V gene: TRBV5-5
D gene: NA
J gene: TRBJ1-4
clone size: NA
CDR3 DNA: TGTGCCAGCAGCGGCGGTCCAGGGAGGGCTAATGAAAAACTGTTTTTT
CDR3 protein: CASSGGPGRANEKLFF

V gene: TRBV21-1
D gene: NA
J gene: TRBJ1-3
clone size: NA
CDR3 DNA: TGTGCCAGCAGCAAGCGAAGTCGGCTCATTACTGGAAACACCATATATTTT
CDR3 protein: CASSKRSRLITGNTIYF

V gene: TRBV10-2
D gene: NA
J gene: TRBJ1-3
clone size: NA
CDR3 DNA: TGCGCCAGCAGTGAAGGGACGGGAAACACCATATATTTT
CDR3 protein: CASSEGTGNTIYF

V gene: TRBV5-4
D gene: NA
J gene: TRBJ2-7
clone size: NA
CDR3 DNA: TGTGCCAGCAGCTTGGGTGGGTTATCCTACGAGCAGTACTTC
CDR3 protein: CASSLGGLSYEQYF

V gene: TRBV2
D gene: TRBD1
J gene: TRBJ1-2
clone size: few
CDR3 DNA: TGTGCCAGCACAATAAGACAGGGCTATGGCTACACCTTC
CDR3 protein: CASTIRQGYGYTF

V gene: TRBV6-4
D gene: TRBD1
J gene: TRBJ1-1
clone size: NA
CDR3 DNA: TGTGCCAGCGCCATTCCGGGACAGATTCCTATGAACACTGAAGCTTTCTTT
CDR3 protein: CASAIPGQIPMNTEAFF

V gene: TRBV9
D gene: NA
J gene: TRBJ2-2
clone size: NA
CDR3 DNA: TGTGCCAGCAGCGTAAGCCCGACCGGGGAGCTGTTTTTT
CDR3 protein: CASSVSPTGELFF

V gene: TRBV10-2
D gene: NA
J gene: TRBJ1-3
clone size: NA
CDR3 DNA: TGCGCCAGCACGGGGGCCGGGGGTGGAAACACCATATATTTT
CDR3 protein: CASTGAGGGNTIYF

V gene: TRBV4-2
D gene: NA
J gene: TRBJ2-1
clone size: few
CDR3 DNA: TGTGCCAGCAGCCCGGCAATCCACAATGAGCAGTTCTTC
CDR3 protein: CASSPAIHNEQFF

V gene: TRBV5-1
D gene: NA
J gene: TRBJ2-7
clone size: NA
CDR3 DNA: TGCGCCAGCAGCTTGTATGGGACCGGCGACGAGCAGTACTTC
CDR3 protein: CASSLYGTGDEQYF

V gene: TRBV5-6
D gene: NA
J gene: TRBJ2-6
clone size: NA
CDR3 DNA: TGTGCCAGCAGCTTGGGTGGGAGTGGGGCCAACGTCCTGACTTTC
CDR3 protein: CASSLGGSGANVLTF

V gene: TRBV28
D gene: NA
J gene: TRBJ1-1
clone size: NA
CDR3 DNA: TGTGCCAGCAGGGACATGAACACTGAAGCTTTCTTT
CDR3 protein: CASRDMNTEAFF

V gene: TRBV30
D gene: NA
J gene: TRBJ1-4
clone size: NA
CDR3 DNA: TGTGCCTGGGGGGAAGGAGCTAATGAAAAACTGTTTTTT
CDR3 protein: CAWGEGANEKLFF

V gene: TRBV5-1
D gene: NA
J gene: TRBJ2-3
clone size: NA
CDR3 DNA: TGCGCCAGCAGCTTGGATCTAATACAGACAGCAGATACGCAGTATTTT
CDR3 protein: CASSLDLIQTADTQYF

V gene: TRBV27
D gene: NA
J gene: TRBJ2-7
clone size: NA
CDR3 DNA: TGTGCCAGCAGGCGGGACAGCTCCTACGAGCAGTACTTC
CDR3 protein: CASRRDSSYEQYF

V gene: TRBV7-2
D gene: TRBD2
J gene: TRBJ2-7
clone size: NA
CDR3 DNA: TGTGCCAGCAGCAAGACTAGCGGGAGTTACGAGCAGTACTTC
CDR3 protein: CASSKTSGSYEQYF

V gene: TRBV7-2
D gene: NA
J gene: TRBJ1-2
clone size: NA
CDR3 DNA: TGTGCCAGCAGCTCAGAGGACACTGCTAACTATGGCTACACCTTC
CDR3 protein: CASSSEDTANYGYTF

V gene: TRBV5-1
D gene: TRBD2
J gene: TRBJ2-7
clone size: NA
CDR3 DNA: TGCGCCAGCAGCTCCGGACTAGCGGGCGCCTACTACGAGCAGTACTTC
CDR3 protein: CASSSGLAGAYYEQYF

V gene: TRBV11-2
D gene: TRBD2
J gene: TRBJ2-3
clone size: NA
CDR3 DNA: TGTGCCAGCAGCCCGGGACTAGCAACAGATACGCAGTATTTT
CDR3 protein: CASSPGLATDTQYF

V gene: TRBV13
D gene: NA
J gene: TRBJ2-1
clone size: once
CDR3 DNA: TGTGCCAGCAGCTTAGCCCCCCCTAGCGCCGGTGAGCAGTTCTTC
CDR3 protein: CASSLAPPSAGEQFF

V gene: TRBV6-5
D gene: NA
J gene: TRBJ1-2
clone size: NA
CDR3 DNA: TGTGCCAGCAGTAAGGACCGAGCCTATGGCTACACCTTC
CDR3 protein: CASSKDRAYGYTF

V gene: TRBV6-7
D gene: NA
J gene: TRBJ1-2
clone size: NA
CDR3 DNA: TGTGCCAGCAGTTACCCTCGAGACCGGGCCATTAACTATGGCTACACCTTC
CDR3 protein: CASSYPRDRAINYGYTF

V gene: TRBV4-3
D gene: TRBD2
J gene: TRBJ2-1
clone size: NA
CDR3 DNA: TGCGCCAGCAGCCAAGAATCTAGCGGGAGATACAATGAGCAGTTCTTC
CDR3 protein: CASSQESSGRYNEQFF

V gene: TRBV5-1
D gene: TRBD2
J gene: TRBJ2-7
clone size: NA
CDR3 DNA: TGCGCCAGCAGCTTTAATAGCGGGGCCAACTACGAGCAGTACTTC
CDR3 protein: CASSFNSGANYEQYF

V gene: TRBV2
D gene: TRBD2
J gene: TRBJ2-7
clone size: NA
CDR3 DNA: TGTGCCAGCAGTGACGGCGGGAGGCATCTCTACGAGCAGTACTTC
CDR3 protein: CASSDGGRHLYEQYF

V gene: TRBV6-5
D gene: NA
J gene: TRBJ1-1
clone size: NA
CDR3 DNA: TGTGCCAGCAGTTCCGACAGTGAAGCTTTCTTT
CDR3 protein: CASSSDSEAFF

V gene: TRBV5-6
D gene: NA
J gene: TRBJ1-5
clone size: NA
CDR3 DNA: TGTGCCAGCAGCTTGGCAGCGGGGAACAATCAGCCCCAGCATTTT
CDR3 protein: CASSLAAGNNQPQHF

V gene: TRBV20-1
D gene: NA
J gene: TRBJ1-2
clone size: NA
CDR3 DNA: TGCAGTGCTCCCGGGCCAGCGGTCACCTTC
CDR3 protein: CSAPGPAVTF

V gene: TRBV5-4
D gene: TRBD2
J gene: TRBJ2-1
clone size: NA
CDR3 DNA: TGTGCCAGCAGCTTGGATCTAGCGGGGGGGCCACGCTCCTACAATGAGCAGTTCTTC
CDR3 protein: CASSLDLAGGPRSYNEQFF

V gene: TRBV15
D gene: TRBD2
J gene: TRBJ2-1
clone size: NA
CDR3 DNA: TGTGCCACCAGCGGTACTAGCGGGGGACTCACTAACAATGAGCAGTTCTTC
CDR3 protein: CATSGTSGGLTNNEQFF

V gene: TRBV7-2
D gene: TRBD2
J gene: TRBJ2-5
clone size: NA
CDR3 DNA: TGTGCCAGCAGCCCTCAAGCGGGGCTCCAAGAGACCCAGTACTTC
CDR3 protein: CASSPQAGLQETQYF

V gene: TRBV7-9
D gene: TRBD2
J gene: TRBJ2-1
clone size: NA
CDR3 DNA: TGTGCCAGCAGCCCCGGACTAGCGCCGGGGGATGAGCAGTTCTTC
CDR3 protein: CASSPGLAPGDEQFF

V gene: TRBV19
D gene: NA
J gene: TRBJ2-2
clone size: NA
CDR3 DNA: TGTGCCAGTAGCCTAACAGCCACCGGGGAGCTGTTTTTT
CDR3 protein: CASSLTATGELFF

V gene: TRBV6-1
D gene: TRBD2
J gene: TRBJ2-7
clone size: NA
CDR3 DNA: TGTGCCAGCAGTGAAGGGTTCGGTAGCGGGATTTACGAGCAGTACTTC
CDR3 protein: CASSEGFGSGIYEQYF

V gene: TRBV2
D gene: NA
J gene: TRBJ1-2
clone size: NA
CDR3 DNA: TGTGCCAGCAGTGTGGGGGCAATTAACTATGGCTACACCTTC
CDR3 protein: CASSVGAINYGYTF

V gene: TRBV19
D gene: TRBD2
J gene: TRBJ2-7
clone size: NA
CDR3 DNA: TGTGCCAGTAGTCCTTGGATAGCGGGAGCCTACGAGCAGTACTTC
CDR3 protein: CASSPWIAGAYEQYF

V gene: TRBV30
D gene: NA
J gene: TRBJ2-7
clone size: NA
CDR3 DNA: TGTGCCTGGAAGCAGGGCACGTACGAGCAGTACTTC
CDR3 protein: CAWKQGTYEQYF